The clone carrying this T cell receptor (beta chain) was detected a few times. Its matching antigen is unknown. Sorting with CD45RO/CCR7/CD25/CD127/CD95/CD27 yielded naive, central memory, regulatory and stem-like memory CD4+ cells. These data are taken from a study of beta chain features in type 1 diabetes. V was cut by 3 bases and J by 4 bases, with 14 bases left in between. The CDR3 consists of 14 residues. CDR1 GTSNPN and CDR2 SVGIG come from the germline V gene (reference sequence). Of the isolated RNA, all was reverse transcribed, and so the sequenced material was expressed TCRB transcripts. Method: immunoSEQ multiplex PCR; TCRdb's copy keeps in-frame clones and lacks some. The sample lists 500,000 to 850,000 clones; more than 12% were seen once. Study results and limitations: Whether HLA type influences TCRB rearrangement remained unresolved here. Among type 1 diabetes patients, VDJ junctions had fewer insertions and more deletions. TCRB CDR3s were moderately but significantly shorter in Type 1 diabetes patients in all four CD4+ subsets.

The chain recombines TRBV30 with TRBJ2-3; a weak D match, TRBD2 (6 bases). The clonotype comes from a man between 18 and 35 years old with type 1 diabetes. The sequenced sample consisted of naive CD4+ T cells from blood. CDR3 coding DNA: TGTGCCTGGAGGGGGAGTCCGGGGGCAGATACGCAGTATTTT. It specifies CAWRGSPGADTQYF.